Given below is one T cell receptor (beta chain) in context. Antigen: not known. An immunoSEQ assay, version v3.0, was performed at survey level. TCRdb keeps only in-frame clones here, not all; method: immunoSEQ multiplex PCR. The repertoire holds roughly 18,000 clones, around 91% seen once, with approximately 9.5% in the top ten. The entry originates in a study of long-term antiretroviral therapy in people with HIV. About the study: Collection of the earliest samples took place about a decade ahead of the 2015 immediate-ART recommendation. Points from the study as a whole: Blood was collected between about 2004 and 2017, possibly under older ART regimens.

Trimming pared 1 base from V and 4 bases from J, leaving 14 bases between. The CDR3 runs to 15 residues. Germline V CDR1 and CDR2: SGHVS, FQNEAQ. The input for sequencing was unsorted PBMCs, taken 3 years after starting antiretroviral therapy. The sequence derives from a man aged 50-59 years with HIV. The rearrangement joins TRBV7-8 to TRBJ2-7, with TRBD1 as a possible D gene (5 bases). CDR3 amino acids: CASSLVPAGLYEQYF. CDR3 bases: TGTGCCAGCAGCTTAGTGCCGGCAGGGTTGTACGAGCAGTACTTC.